A selection of T cell receptor beta chains follows, all from one sample in a study of T cell repertoires in cytomegalovirus infection. Which antigens these TCRs recognize remains unknown. TCRdb recomputed calls from the reads with MiXCR, one row per CDR3 protein. The data contain roughly 860,000 distinct CDR3 sequences, 30% to 35% of them singletons. The sequenced sample was cultured CD8+ T cells from PBMCs, obtained from culture after CMV antigen stimulation. The receptors come from a human donor in good health (CMV status not recorded). Some clones in this sample may be carry-over from other donors' samples. CDR3s include the opening cysteine and the closing phenylalanine or tryptophan. The order of the fields is clone size, V gene, D gene, J gene, CDR3 protein, CDR3 DNA. D genes are given only for firm matches. Clone size is stated in some rows and not others, as once, few, many or a class when expanded.

clone size: .
V gene: TRBV13
D gene: .
J gene: TRBJ2-3
CDR3 protein: CASSTGTGYTDTQYF
CDR3 DNA: TGTGCCAGCAGCACCGGGACTGGATACACAGATACGCAGTATTTT

clone size: few
V gene: TRBV6-1
D gene: TRBD1
J gene: TRBJ2-7
CDR3 protein: CASSENTGVGREQYF
CDR3 DNA: TGTGCCAGCAGTGAAAATACAGGGGTCGGTCGGGAGCAGTACTTC

clone size: many
V gene: TRBV7-8
D gene: .
J gene: TRBJ2-3
CDR3 protein: CARIRGRSTDTQYF
CDR3 DNA: TGTGCCAGAATACGGGGGAGAAGCACAGATACGCAGTATTTT

clone size: .
V gene: TRBV4-1
D gene: .
J gene: TRBJ2-3
CDR3 protein: CASSQDRSPSLPHDTQYF
CDR3 DNA: TGTGCCAGCAGCCAAGATCGTTCCCCTTCTTTACCGCACGATACGCAGTATTTT

clone size: few
V gene: TRBV7-9
D gene: TRBD1
J gene: TRBJ2-5
CDR3 protein: CASSLRGQIQETQYF
CDR3 DNA: TGTGCCAGCAGCTTAAGGGGACAGATCCAAGAGACCCAGTACTTC

clone size: once
V gene: TRBV14
D gene: .
J gene: TRBJ1-1
CDR3 protein: CASSPPGGTADTEAFF
CDR3 DNA: TGTGCCAGCAGCCCACCCGGAGGGACGGCAGACACTGAAGCTTTCTTT

clone size: .
V gene: TRBV20-1
D gene: .
J gene: TRBJ2-2
CDR3 protein: CSAAGSGELFF
CDR3 DNA: TGCAGTGCGGCAGGGTCCGGGGAGCTGTTTTTT

clone size: .
V gene: TRBV19
D gene: TRBD2
J gene: TRBJ2-1
CDR3 protein: CASIPNRGGSYNEQFF
CDR3 DNA: TGTGCCAGTATTCCTAATCGGGGGGGATCCTACAATGAGCAGTTCTTC

clone size: .
V gene: TRBV7-3
D gene: .
J gene: TRBJ1-1
CDR3 protein: CASSPGPPSTEAFF
CDR3 DNA: TGTGCCAGCAGCCCGGGCCCCCCATCTACTGAAGCTTTCTTT

clone size: .
V gene: TRBV7-2
D gene: .
J gene: TRBJ2-7
CDR3 protein: CASSQTGVPSYEQYF
CDR3 DNA: TGTGCCAGCAGTCAAACAGGAGTACCCTCCTACGAGCAGTACTTC

clone size: few
V gene: TRBV6-5
D gene: .
J gene: TRBJ2-1
CDR3 protein: CASSYKWGPLMDEQFF
CDR3 DNA: TGTGCCAGCAGTTACAAGTGGGGCCCCCTGATGGATGAGCAGTTCTTC

clone size: .
V gene: TRBV7-4
D gene: .
J gene: TRBJ2-1
CDR3 protein: CASSFSEVEQFF
CDR3 DNA: TGTGCCAGCAGCTTTTCGGAGGTCGAGCAGTTCTTC

clone size: .
V gene: TRBV12-3/TRBV12-4
D gene: TRBD1
J gene: TRBJ1-5
CDR3 protein: CASSLALGGGAHQPQHF
CDR3 DNA: TGTGCCAGCAGTTTAGCGCTAGGAGGGGGCGCCCACCAGCCCCAGCATTTT

clone size: once
V gene: TRBV12-5
D gene: .
J gene: TRBJ1-1
CDR3 protein: CASGLVIRPLDVTEAFF
CDR3 DNA: TGTGCTAGTGGTTTGGTAATACGGCCGCTGGACGTCACTGAAGCTTTCTTT

clone size: .
V gene: TRBV4-1
D gene: TRBD2
J gene: TRBJ2-1
CDR3 protein: CASSQASGGSYNEQFF
CDR3 DNA: TGCGCCAGCAGCCAAGCTAGCGGGGGCTCCTACAATGAGCAGTTCTTC

clone size: few
V gene: TRBV6-5
D gene: .
J gene: TRBJ1-2
CDR3 protein: CASSYGQRLGYTF
CDR3 DNA: TGTGCCAGCAGTTACGGACAGCGCCTTGGCTACACCTTC

clone size: .
V gene: TRBV6-5
D gene: TRBD1
J gene: TRBJ1-1
CDR3 protein: CASSTWTGVQTQNTEAFF
CDR3 DNA: TGTGCCAGCAGTACCTGGACAGGCGTTCAAACCCAGAACACTGAAGCTTTCTTT

clone size: few
V gene: TRBV19
D gene: .
J gene: TRBJ1-5
CDR3 protein: CARPGVFYNQPQHF
CDR3 DNA: TGTGCTAGACCAGGGGTATTTTACAATCAGCCCCAGCATTTT

clone size: few
V gene: TRBV20-1
D gene: .
J gene: TRBJ2-7
CDR3 protein: CSARRPWGDSYEQYF
CDR3 DNA: TGCAGTGCTAGGCGCCCCTGGGGTGACTCCTACGAGCAGTACTTC

clone size: few
V gene: TRBV7-8
D gene: .
J gene: TRBJ2-3
CDR3 protein: CASSFQLAGTDTQYF
CDR3 DNA: TGTGCCAGCAGCTTTCAACTAGCTGGCACAGATACGCAGTATTTT

clone size: .
V gene: TRBV9
D gene: TRBD2
J gene: TRBJ2-2
CDR3 protein: CASSVALAGGVNTGELFF
CDR3 DNA: TGTGCCAGCAGCGTAGCACTAGCGGGGGGAGTAAACACCGGGGAGCTGTTTTTT

clone size: .
V gene: TRBV27
D gene: .
J gene: TRBJ1-5
CDR3 protein: CASSLSGTLLVQHF
CDR3 DNA: TGTGCCAGCAGTTTATCGGGGACCCTCCTCGTGCAGCATTTT

clone size: few
V gene: TRBV7-9
D gene: .
J gene: TRBJ2-1
CDR3 protein: CASSPVPGSSQNNEQFF
CDR3 DNA: TGTGCCAGCAGCCCGGTCCCAGGGTCTAGTCAGAACAATGAGCAGTTCTTC

clone size: many
V gene: TRBV7-2
D gene: TRBD2
J gene: TRBJ2-5
CDR3 protein: CASEDSGGEETQYF
CDR3 DNA: TGTGCCAGCGAGGATAGCGGGGGAGAAGAGACCCAGTACTTC

clone size: few
V gene: TRBV11-3
D gene: .
J gene: TRBJ2-1
CDR3 protein: CASSLDRRGWDNEQFF
CDR3 DNA: TGTGCCAGCAGCTTAGATCGACGAGGGTGGGACAATGAGCAGTTCTTC

clone size: .
V gene: TRBV27
D gene: .
J gene: TRBJ2-7
CDR3 protein: CASSLSAPHEQYF
CDR3 DNA: TGTGCCAGCAGTTTATCGGCCCCCCACGAGCAGTACTTC

clone size: .
V gene: TRBV6-1
D gene: .
J gene: TRBJ2-2
CDR3 protein: CASGLTGELFF
CDR3 DNA: TGTGCCAGCGGGTTAACCGGGGAGCTGTTTTTT

clone size: .
V gene: TRBV4-3
D gene: .
J gene: TRBJ1-5
CDR3 protein: CASSQVEASLGNQPQHF
CDR3 DNA: TGCGCCAGCAGCCAAGTGGAAGCCTCCTTGGGCAATCAGCCCCAGCATTTT

clone size: few
V gene: TRBV27
D gene: .
J gene: TRBJ2-2
CDR3 protein: CASSLVPHSNTGELFF
CDR3 DNA: TGTGCCAGCAGTTTAGTACCCCATTCGAACACCGGGGAGCTGTTTTTT

clone size: .
V gene: TRBV15
D gene: .
J gene: TRBJ2-5
CDR3 protein: CATSRHPPRGETQYF
CDR3 DNA: TGTGCCACCAGCAGACATCCCCCGAGGGGAGAGACCCAGTACTTC

clone size: many
V gene: TRBV5-1
D gene: TRBD1
J gene: TRBJ2-1
CDR3 protein: CASSLVRGPYNEQFF
CDR3 DNA: TGCGCCAGCAGCTTGGTAAGGGGGCCCTACAATGAGCAGTTCTTC

clone size: .
V gene: TRBV2
D gene: .
J gene: TRBJ2-7
CDR3 protein: CASITGRPYEQYF
CDR3 DNA: TGTGCCAGCATAACCGGCAGGCCCTACGAGCAGTACTTC

clone size: many
V gene: TRBV7-8
D gene: TRBD2
J gene: TRBJ2-1
CDR3 protein: CASSPRLAGGPGSYNEQFF
CDR3 DNA: TGTGCCAGCAGCCCTCGACTAGCGGGGGGGCCGGGGTCCTACAATGAGCAGTTCTTC

clone size: few
V gene: TRBV12-3/TRBV12-4
D gene: .
J gene: TRBJ2-7
CDR3 protein: CASSTSGIYEQYF
CDR3 DNA: TGTGCCAGCAGCACCTCAGGGATCTACGAGCAGTACTTC

clone size: few
V gene: TRBV6-5
D gene: TRBD2
J gene: TRBJ2-5
CDR3 protein: CASSFTGLAGQETQYF
CDR3 DNA: TGTGCCAGCAGCTTCACGGGACTAGCGGGGCAAGAGACCCAGTACTTC

clone size: once
V gene: TRBV14
D gene: .
J gene: TRBJ2-5
CDR3 protein: CASSYRRQETQYF
CDR3 DNA: TGTGCCAGCAGCTATCGCAGGCAAGAGACCCAGTACTTC

clone size: many
V gene: TRBV6-2/TRBV6-3
D gene: TRBD2
J gene: TRBJ2-1
CDR3 protein: CASSLSGGTYNEQFF
CDR3 DNA: TGTGCCAGCAGCCTTAGCGGGGGGACCTACAATGAGCAGTTCTTC

clone size: many
V gene: TRBV7-9
D gene: TRBD1
J gene: TRBJ1-3
CDR3 protein: CASSSLKGANTIYF
CDR3 DNA: TGTGCCAGCAGCTCCCTCAAGGGGGCAAACACCATATATTTT

clone size: many
V gene: TRBV7-6
D gene: TRBD1
J gene: TRBJ2-1
CDR3 protein: CASSFGQGAYNEQFF
CDR3 DNA: TGTGCCAGCAGCTTCGGACAGGGGGCTTACAATGAGCAGTTCTTC

clone size: .
V gene: TRBV7-3
D gene: .
J gene: TRBJ2-3
CDR3 protein: CTSSSGTDTQYF
CDR3 DNA: TGTACCAGCAGCTCCGGGACAGATACGCAGTATTTT